This TCR beta chain came from a study of blood T cell repertoires in COVID-19. Across the study: The study drew acute and convalescent COVID-19 samples from the United States, Italy and Spain. The cDNA or gDNA used as material had been derived from T cells, B-cell-depleted T cells, or PBMCs.

Assay used: immunoSEQ multiplex PCR; TCRdb lists only in-frame clones, some missing. Among 90,000 to 150,000 clones listed, roughly 87% were seen once. Sequenced sample: peripheral blood. The receptor was isolated from a human donor in a cohort sampled during active COVID-19.

CDR3 sequence reads: CASSQDRSSYEQYF. CDR3 sequence (DNA): TGTGCCAGTAGTCAGGACAGGAGCTCCTACGAGCAGTACTTC. V and J are TRBV19 and TRBJ2-7; 7 bases match TRBD1. Germline-derived CDR1 and CDR2 are LNHDA and SQIVND (reference sequence). The V segment lost 5 bases and the J segment 0 bases; nucleotides outside the gene matches: 4. This CDR3 has 14 amino acids.